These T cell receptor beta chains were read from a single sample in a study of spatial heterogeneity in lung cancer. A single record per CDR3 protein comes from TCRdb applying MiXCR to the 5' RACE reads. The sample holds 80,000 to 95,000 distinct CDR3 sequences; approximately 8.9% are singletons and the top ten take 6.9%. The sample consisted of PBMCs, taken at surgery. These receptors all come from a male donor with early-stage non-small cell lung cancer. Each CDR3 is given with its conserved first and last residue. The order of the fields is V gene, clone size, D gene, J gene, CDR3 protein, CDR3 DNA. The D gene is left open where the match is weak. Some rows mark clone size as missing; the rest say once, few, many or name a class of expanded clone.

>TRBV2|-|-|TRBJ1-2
CASIDNYGYTF
TGTGCCAGCATCGATAACTATGGCTACACCTTC
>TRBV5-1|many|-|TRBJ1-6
CASSLAGYNSPLHF
TGCGCCAGCAGCTTGGCAGGGTATAATTCACCCCTCCACTTT
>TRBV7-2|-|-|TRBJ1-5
CASSLGDQPQHF
TGTGCCAGCAGCTTAGGTGATCAGCCCCAGCATTTT
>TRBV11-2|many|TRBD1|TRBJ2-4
CASSAWTGGRYIQYF
TGTGCCAGCAGCGCGTGGACAGGGGGCAGATACATTCAGTACTTC
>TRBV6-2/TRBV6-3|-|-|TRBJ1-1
CASSYRRSDTEAFF
TGTGCCAGCAGTTACCGGAGATCCGACACTGAAGCTTTCTTT
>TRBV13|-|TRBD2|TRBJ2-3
CASSPKAPTSGSTDTQYF
TGTGCCAGCAGTCCTAAGGCCCCCACTAGCGGAAGCACAGATACGCAGTATTTT
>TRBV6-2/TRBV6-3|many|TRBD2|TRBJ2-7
CASSSPGRTYEQYF
TGTGCCAGCAGCTCTCCCGGGAGGACCTACGAGCAGTACTTC
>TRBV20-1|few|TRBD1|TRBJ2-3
CSARSDRGLGDTQYF
TGCAGTGCTAGGTCGGACAGGGGGCTTGGAGATACGCAGTATTTT
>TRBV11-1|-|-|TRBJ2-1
CASSLASVTQFF
TGTGCCAGCAGCTTAGCGTCGGTTACCCAGTTCTTC
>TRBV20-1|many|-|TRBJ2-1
CSARDYETGRHNEQFF
TGCAGTGCTAGAGATTACGAGACGGGGCGACACAATGAGCAGTTCTTC
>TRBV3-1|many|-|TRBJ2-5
CASSQEGHRGAQYF
TGTGCCAGCAGCCAAGAAGGACACCGCGGGGCCCAGTACTTC
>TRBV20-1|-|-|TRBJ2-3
CSALHVALTDTQYF
TGCAGTGCGCTTCATGTAGCGCTCACAGATACGCAGTATTTT
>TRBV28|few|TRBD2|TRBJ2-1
CASSLPRSGRVSEQFF
TGTGCCAGCAGTTTGCCTCGAAGCGGGAGGGTCAGTGAGCAGTTCTTC
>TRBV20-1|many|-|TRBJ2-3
CSARDFRGSDTQYF
TGCAGTGCTAGAGATTTCCGGGGTTCAGATACGCAGTATTTT
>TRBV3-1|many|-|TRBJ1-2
CASSSGGATPWGYTF
TGTGCCAGCAGCTCAGGTGGGGCTACCCCCTGGGGCTACACCTTC
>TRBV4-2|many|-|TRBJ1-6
CASSLQTGYNSPLHF
TGTGCCAGCAGCCTCCAGACGGGCTATAATTCACCCCTCCACTTT
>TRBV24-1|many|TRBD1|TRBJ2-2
CATSDAGTGDTGELFF
TGTGCCACCAGTGATGCCGGGACAGGGGACACCGGGGAGCTGTTTTTT
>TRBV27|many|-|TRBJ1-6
CASSWGADNSPLHF
TGTGCCTCGAGCTGGGGGGCTGATAATTCACCCCTCCACTTT
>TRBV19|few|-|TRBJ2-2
CASSIDSFTGELFF
TGTGCCAGTAGTATAGACAGTTTCACCGGGGAGCTGTTTTTT
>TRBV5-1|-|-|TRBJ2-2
CASSSGNSDTGELFF
TGCGCCAGCAGCTCAGGGAATTCGGATACCGGGGAGCTGTTTTTT
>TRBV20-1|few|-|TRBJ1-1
CSARRSAANTEAFF
TGCAGTGCTAGACGCTCGGCGGCGAACACTGAAGCTTTCTTT
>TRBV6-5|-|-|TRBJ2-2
CASKLVEGGELFF
TGTGCCAGTAAACTAGTAGAAGGCGGGGAGCTGTTTTTT
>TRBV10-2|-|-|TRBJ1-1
CAGRGRLNTEAFF
TGCGCCGGCAGGGGACGGTTGAACACTGAAGCTTTCTTT
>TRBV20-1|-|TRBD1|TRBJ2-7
CSARGGTGNSEQYF
TGCAGTGCTAGAGGTGGGACAGGGAATTCGGAGCAGTACTTC
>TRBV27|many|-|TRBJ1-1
CASSGGTTRTEAFF
TGTGCCAGCAGTGGAGGGACAACGAGGACTGAAGCTTTCTTT
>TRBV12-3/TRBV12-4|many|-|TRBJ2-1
CASSLGRGGMYNEQFF
TGTGCCAGCAGTCTAGGCAGGGGGGGCATGTACAATGAGCAGTTCTTC
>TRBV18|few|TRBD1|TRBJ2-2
CASPPTGNAGELFF
TGTGCCAGCCCTCCGACAGGGAACGCCGGGGAGCTGTTTTTT